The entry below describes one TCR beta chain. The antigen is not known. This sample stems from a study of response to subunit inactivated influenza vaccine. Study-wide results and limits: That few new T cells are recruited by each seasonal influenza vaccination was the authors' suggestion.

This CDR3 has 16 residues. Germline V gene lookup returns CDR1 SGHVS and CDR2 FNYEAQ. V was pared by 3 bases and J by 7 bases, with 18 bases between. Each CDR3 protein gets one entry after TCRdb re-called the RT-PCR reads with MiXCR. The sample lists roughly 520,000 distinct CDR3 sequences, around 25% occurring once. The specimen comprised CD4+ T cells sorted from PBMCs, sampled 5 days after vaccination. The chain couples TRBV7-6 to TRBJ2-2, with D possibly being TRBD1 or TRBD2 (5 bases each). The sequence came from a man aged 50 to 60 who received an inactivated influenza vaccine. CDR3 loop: CASSFILGPNSGELFF. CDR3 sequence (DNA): TGTGCCAGCAGCTTCATCCTGGGACCCAATAGCGGGGAGCTGTTTTTT.